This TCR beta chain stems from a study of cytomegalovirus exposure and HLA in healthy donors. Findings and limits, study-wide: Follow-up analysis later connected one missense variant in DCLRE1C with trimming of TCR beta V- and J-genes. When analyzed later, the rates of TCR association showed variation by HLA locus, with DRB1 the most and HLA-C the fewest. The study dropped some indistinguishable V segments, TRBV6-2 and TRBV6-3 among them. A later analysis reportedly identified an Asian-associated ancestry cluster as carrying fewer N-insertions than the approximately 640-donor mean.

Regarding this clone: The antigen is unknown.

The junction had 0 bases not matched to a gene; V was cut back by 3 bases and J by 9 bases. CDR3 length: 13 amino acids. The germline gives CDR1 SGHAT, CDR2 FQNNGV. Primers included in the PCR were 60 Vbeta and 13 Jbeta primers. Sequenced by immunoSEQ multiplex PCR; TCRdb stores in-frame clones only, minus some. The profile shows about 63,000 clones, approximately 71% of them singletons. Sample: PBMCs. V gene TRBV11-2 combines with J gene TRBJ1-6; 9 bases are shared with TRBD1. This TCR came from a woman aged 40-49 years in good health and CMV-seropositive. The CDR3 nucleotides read TGTGCCAGCAGCTTGGACAGGGGTTCACCCCTCCACTTT. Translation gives CASSLDRGSPLHF.